The rows below give T cell receptor beta chains drawn from one sample of a study of blood T cell repertoires in COVID-19. Here immunoSEQ multiplex PCR was the method, and the copy in TCRdb shows in-frame clones only, minus some. The top ten clones hold around 2.5% of a sample with roughly 260,000 clones, 91% of them seen once. The sample comprised peripheral blood. These receptors came from a person under 35 with COVID-19, enrolled during active disease. CDR3s include the opening cysteine and the closing phenylalanine or tryptophan. The D gene is left open where the match is weak. Size is stated for part of the rows, as once, few or many counts, or as a class when the clone is expanded.

clone_size | d_call | j_call | v_call | cdr3_aa | cdr3_nt
- | - | TRBJ2-3 | TRBV7-2 | CASSTYPADTQYF | TGTGCCAGCAGCACCTACCCCGCAGATACGCAGTATTTT
few | - | TRBJ2-7 | TRBV7-8 | CASSLGIWEDEQYF | TGTGCCAGCAGCTTAGGTATCTGGGAGGACGAGCAGTACTTC
- | - | TRBJ1-2 | TRBV4-1 | CASSRTADYGYTF | TGCGCCAGCAGCCGGACAGCTGACTATGGCTACACCTTC
- | TRBD2 | TRBJ2-7 | TRBV7-9 | CASSSGLAGPRANEQYF | TGTGCCAGCAGCTCGGGACTAGCGGGGCCCCGCGCCAACGAGCAGTACTTC
- | - | TRBJ1-2 | TRBV29-1 | CSVWEDYGYTF | TGCAGCGTTTGGGAGGACTATGGCTACACCTTC
- | - | TRBJ2-3 | TRBV28 | CASSPSYTQYF | TGTGCCAGCAGCCCCTCTTATACGCAGTATTTT
- | - | TRBJ1-2 | TRBV10-2 | CASSELQGGYTF | TGCGCCAGCAGTGAACTCCAGGGAGGCTACACCTTC
- | - | TRBJ2-6 | TRBV15 | CATSRGGGSGANVLTF | TGTGCCACCAGCAGAGGAGGAGGTTCTGGGGCCAACGTCCTGACTTTC
- | TRBD2 | TRBJ2-1 | TRBV19 | CASSPRTSAYNEQFF | TGTGCCAGTAGCCCAAGGACTAGCGCTTACAATGAGCAGTTCTTC
- | TRBD2 | TRBJ2-7 | TRBV6-2/TRBV6-3 | CASSYASGSEQYF | TGTGCCAGCAGTTATGCTAGCGGGAGCGAGCAGTACTTC
- | - | TRBJ2-7 | TRBV4-1 | CASSQKDNYEQYF | TGCGCCAGCAGCCAAAAGGACAATTACGAGCAGTACTTC
- | - | TRBJ2-4 | TRBV20-1 | CSASGPPGEVNIQYF | TGCAGTGCTAGTGGGCCCCCCGGGGAGGTAAACATTCAGTACTTC
- | - | TRBJ2-7 | TRBV6-2/TRBV6-3 | CASSYDGLTYEQYF | TGTGCCAGCAGTTATGATGGACTTACCTACGAGCAGTACTTC
- | TRBD2 | TRBJ2-7 | TRBV6-6 | CASSPSSGTSVTYEQYF | TGTGCCAGCAGTCCTTCCTCCGGGACTAGCGTAACCTACGAGCAGTACTTC
- | TRBD2 | TRBJ2-1 | TRBV7-6 | CASSSARLGGYNEQFF | TGTGCCAGCAGCTCGGCCCGGCTGGGGGGGTACAATGAGCAGTTCTTC